These 10 T cell receptor beta chains share one sample of origin, sequenced in a study of a mutant IDH1 vaccine in newly diagnosed glioma (dated by TCRdb to the early 2020s). The label giving this sample's time point can be read as: baseline, week 1 (first vaccination visit). The label giving this sample's treatment or condition can be read as: pre-vaccination baseline after standard-of-care therapy. Library preparation was by the immunoSEQ multiplex PCR assay. Here the immuneACCESS table is served through TCRdb, limited to in-frame sequences with V and J called. Missing clones are a known gap in these copies; in checked studies unresolved V genes cover under half, and the rest lacks a known reason. For this sample there are more than 80,000 clones; 83% appear just once. 7.4% of the sample is taken by the ten largest. The sample consisted of PBMCs, taken from a glioma patient treated with radiotherapy, temozolomide or both. These receptors all come from a woman aged 45-65 years with glioma.

This clone was recorded only once. The rearrangement joins TRBV6-5 to TRBJ1-1; D is perhaps TRBD1 (5 bases). This CDR3 has 14 residues. Germline V gives CDR1 MNHEY, CDR2 SVGAGI. Deletions cut 2 bases from V and 5 bases from J, with 12 bases between. This CDR3 reads CASSYGGEGTEAFF. The CDR3 DNA reads TGTGCCAGCAGTTACGGGGGGGAGGGGACTGAAGCTTTCTTT.

V is TRBV4-1 and J is TRBJ2-1, with TRBD1 as a possible D gene (7 bases). The CDR3 has 16 residues. Trimming took off 4 bases at V and 5 bases at J, with 18 bases between the two ends. Germline V gives CDR1 MGHRA, CDR2 YSYEKL. Here the CDR3 DNA reads TGCGCCAGCAGCCCAGGGGGGACCACGTGGCACAATGAGCAGTTCTTC. Encoded protein: CASSPGGTTWHNEQFF.

This clone was counted between two and nine times. This sequence joins TRBV7-9 and TRBJ2-7, with TRBD1 matching over 7 bases. The CDR3 is made up of 13 amino acids. Germline CDR1 SEHNR, CDR2 FQNEAQ (reference sequence). Germline trimming cut 5 bases from V and 5 bases from J; bases unmatched to any gene: 6. CDR3 coding DNA: TGTGCCAGCAGCGAGACAGGGTTCGACGAGCAGTACTTC. It specifies CASSETGFDEQYF.

The chain recombines TRBV5-6 with TRBJ2-1; D ambiguous. The ends were cut back, 2 bases at V and 4 bases at J, with 16 bases in the middle. CDR1 is SGHDT and CDR2 is YYEEEE in the germline V gene. This CDR3 is built from 16 residues. The CDR3 bases are TGTGCCAGCAGCTTTAGCTTTAACCAGATTTACAATGAGCAGTTCTTC. It translates to CASSFSFNQIYNEQFF.

The V call is TRBV2, the J call TRBJ2-1; 8 bases are a match to TRBD2. From germline, CDR1 is SNHLY and CDR2 FYNNEI. V lost 6 bases to trimming and J lost 0 bases; unmatched junction nucleotides: 4. CDR3 length equals 15 residues. CDR3 bases: TGTGCCAGCAGAGGACTAGCCGGCTCCTACAATGAGCAGTTCTTC. Its translation is CASRGLAGSYNEQFF. Complete variable domain (other parts from reference TRBV2 and TRBJ2-1): EPEVTQTPSHQVTQMGQEVILRCVPISNHLYFYWYRQILGQKVEFLVSFYNNEISEKSEIFDDQFSVERPDGSNFTLKIRSTKLEDSAMYFCASRGLAGSYNEQFFGPGTRLTVL.

This chain connects TRBV4-1 to TRBJ1-1; unclear D gene. This CDR3 is built from 16 residues. V was cut by 4 bases and J by 1 base, with 16 bases left in between. In germline, CDR1 is MGHRA, CDR2 YSYEKL. DNA of the CDR3: TGCGCCAGCAGCCCAGTTCCAGGACGGTCGAACACTGAAGCTTTCTTT. Amino acids: CASSPVPGRSNTEAFF.

The J gene is TRBJ2-5, the V gene TRBV13; possible D gene TRBD2, 7 bases. The CDR3 is 15 residues long. CDR1 is PRHDT and CDR2 is FYEKMQ in the germline V gene (reference sequence). V was shortened by 2 bases and J by 5 bases, with 15 bases between the two germline ends. CDR3 sequence reads: CASSLKGGARETQYF. The CDR3, as DNA: TGTGCCAGCAGCTTAAAGGGGGGGGCGAGGGAGACCCAGTACTTC.

This clone has a handful of counts. CDR3 sequence: CASSITGQGKLFF. DNA of the CDR3: TGTGCCAGCAGCATTACAGGGCAGGGAAAACTGTTTTTT. V and J are TRBV5-4 and TRBJ1-4; possible D gene TRBD1, 6 bases. The V gene lost 4 bases and the J gene lost 10 bases, with 14 bases spanning the gap. This CDR3 is built from 13 residues. Germline loops: CDR1 SGHNT, CDR2 YYREEE (reference sequence).

V usage is TRBV2 and J usage is TRBJ1-2; unclear D gene. The length of the CDR3 is 13 residues. Looked up from germline, CDR1 is SNHLY and CDR2 is FYNNEI. The ends were cut back, 5 bases at V and 4 bases at J, with 11 bases in the middle. CDR3 loop: CASSLAASYGYTF. In nucleotides, the CDR3 is TGTGCCAGCAGTCTGGCGGCCTCCTATGGCTACACCTTC.

The chain carries TRBV18 and TRBJ2-3; TRBD1 matches 7 bases. J was trimmed by 5 bases and V by 2 bases; bases with no gene match: 1. The CDR3 is 13 residues long. Germline assignment: CDR1 KGHSH and CDR2 LQKENI. The CDR3 DNA reads as TGTGCCAGCTCACCAACAGGGGTAGATACGCAGTATTTT. As protein: CASSPTGVDTQYF.